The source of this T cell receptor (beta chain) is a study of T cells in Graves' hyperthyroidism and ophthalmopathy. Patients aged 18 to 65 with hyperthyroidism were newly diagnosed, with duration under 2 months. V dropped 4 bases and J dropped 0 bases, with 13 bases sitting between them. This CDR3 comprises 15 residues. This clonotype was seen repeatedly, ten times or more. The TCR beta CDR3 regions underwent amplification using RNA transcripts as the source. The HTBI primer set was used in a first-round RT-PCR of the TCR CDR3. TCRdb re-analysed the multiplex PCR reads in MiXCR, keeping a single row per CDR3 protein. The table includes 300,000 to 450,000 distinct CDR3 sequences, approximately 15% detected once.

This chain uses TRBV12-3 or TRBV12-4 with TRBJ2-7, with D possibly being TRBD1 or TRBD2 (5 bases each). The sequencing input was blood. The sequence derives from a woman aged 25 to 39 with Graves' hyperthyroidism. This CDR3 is CASSYKGGGSYEQYF. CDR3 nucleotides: TGTGCCAGCAGTTACAAGGGTGGGGGCTCCTACGAGCAGTACTTC.